Below, one T cell receptor (beta chain) is given with its context. Its antigen has not been determined. The input lacks base qualities; no much larger clone sits a single base away. This record comes from a study of control samples from healthy donors and cancer patients (dated by TCRdb to the early 2020s). Library prep was done by the immunoSEQ multiplex PCR assay. TCRdb stores this immuneACCESS table with in-frame sequences only. Part of the clones is absent; in the studies checked, under half of the shortfall reflects unresolved V genes, and no reason is known for the rest. In all, the sample holds just over 150,000 clones, and roughly 93% of those were seen once. Around 2.5% of the sample comes from the top ten. The CDR3 goes from the cysteine to the phenylalanine over 16 residues. The DNA shown is the 48-base CDR3, in frame from base 1. Trimming at the junction amounts to 4 bases on V and 2 bases on J, and the germline ends lie 17 bases apart. CDR1 MNHEY and CDR2 SMNVEV were looked up in the germline V gene (reference sequence).

This TCR derives from a man aged 50 to 60 in good health. The chain was built from TRBV27 and TRBJ1-2; the D segment could be TRBD1, given 5 matching bases. The sample comprised blood. The CDR3 corresponds to CASSWGLNRDNYGYTF. Here is the DNA: TGTGCCAGCAGTTGGGGACTGAACCGGGACAACTATGGCTACACCTTC.